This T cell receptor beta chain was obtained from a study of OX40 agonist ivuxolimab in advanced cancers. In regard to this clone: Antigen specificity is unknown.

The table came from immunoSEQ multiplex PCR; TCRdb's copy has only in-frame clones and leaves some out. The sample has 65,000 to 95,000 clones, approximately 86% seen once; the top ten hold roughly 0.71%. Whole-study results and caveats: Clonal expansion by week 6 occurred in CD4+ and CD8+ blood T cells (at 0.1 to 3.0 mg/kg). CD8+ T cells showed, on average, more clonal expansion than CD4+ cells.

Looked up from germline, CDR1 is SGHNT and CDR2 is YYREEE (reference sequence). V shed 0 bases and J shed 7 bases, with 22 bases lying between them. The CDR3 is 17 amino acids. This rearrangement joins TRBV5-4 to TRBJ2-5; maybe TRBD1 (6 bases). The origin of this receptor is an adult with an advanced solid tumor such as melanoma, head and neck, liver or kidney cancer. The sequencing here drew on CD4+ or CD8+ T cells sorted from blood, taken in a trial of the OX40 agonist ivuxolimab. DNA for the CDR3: TGTGCCAGCAGCTTGGGTAGTATTCGGGACAAGGGGCTGACCCAGTACTTC. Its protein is CASSLGSIRDKGLTQYF.